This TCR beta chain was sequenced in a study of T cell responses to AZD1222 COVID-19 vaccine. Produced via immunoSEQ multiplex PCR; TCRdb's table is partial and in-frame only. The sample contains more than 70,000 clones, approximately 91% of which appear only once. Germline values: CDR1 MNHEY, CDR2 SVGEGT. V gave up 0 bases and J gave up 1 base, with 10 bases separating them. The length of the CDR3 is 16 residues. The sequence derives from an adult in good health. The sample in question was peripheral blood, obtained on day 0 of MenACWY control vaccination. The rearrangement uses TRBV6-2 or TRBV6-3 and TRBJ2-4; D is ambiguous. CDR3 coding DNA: TGTGCCAGCAGTTACTCGCAAGCTATTGCCAAAAACATTCAGTACTTC. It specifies CASSYSQAIAKNIQYF.